The clone carrying this T cell receptor beta chain was seen a single time. As yet, its antigen is unknown. These data come from a study of cytomegalovirus exposure and HLA in healthy donors. Study observations and caveats: First-cohort TCR clusters were later found to tend to co-occur in the 120 validation repertoires. A few chains tied to CMV proved CMV antigen-specific in vitro. According to the study, roughly 180 TCR beta chains were cytomegalovirus-associated.

Produced via immunoSEQ multiplex PCR; TCRdb's table is partial and in-frame only. The data show about 110,000 clones, 88% seen once. Germline lookup yields CDR1 SNHLY and CDR2 FYNNEI. Trimming removed 5 bases from V and 6 bases from J, with 16 bases in between. This CDR3 comprises 15 residues. The donors were in the approximately 120-subject validation cohort; that cohort was separate from the roughly 730-subject first cohort. The TCR originated in a woman aged 18 to 35 in good health and CMV-seropositive. The sample taken for sequencing was PBMCs. This chain uses TRBV2 with TRBJ2-2; possibly TRBD1 for D (6 bases). This CDR3 is CASSPTPGAAGELFF. The CDR3 region has the DNA TGTGCCAGCAGTCCAACCCCAGGGGCCGCCGGGGAGCTGTTTTTT. Looking up the rest from reference TRBV2 and TRBJ2-2 gives the full variable domain: EPEVTQTPSHQVTQMGQEVILRCVPISNHLYFYWYRQILGQKVEFLVSFYNNEISEKSEIFDDQFSVERPDGSNFTLKIRSTKLEDSAMYFCASSPTPGAAGELFFGEGSRLTVL.